Each of the 4 T cell receptor beta chains below was sequenced from the same sample in a study of preoperative IRX-2 immunotherapy in early breast cancer. Treatment reported: preoperative locoregional IRX-2 cytokine immunotherapy. TCRdb's copy holds only in-frame clones and misses some; the assay was immunoSEQ multiplex PCR. This sample yields tens of thousands of clones, of which approximately 75% are seen a single time; 1% to 1.5% belongs to the top ten. The source material was lymph node tissue, sampled after IRX-2 immunotherapy. These receptors were obtained from a human donor with breast cancer.

The chain is built from TRBV6-7 and TRBJ1-6; D remains ambiguous. TRBV6-7 is an open reading frame, and its role is uncertain. The CDR3 is 16 residues long. V lost 6 bases, J lost 0 bases, and 12 bases lay in between. DNA for the CDR3: TGTGCCAGCAGCTGGGATTCCAGCTCCTATAATTCACCCCTCCACTTT. Protein: CASSWDSSSYNSPLHF.

This chain joins TRBV30 and TRBJ1-5, with 8 bases matching TRBD1. Unmatched junction bases numbered 7, after V lost 0 bases and J lost 0 bases. The CDR3 runs to 17 residues. Per the germline V gene, CDR1 is GTSNPN and CDR2 is SVGIG (reference sequence). The CDR3 reads CAWSVGQGANSNQPQHF. The CDR3, as DNA: TGTGCCTGGAGTGTTGGGCAGGGGGCGAATAGCAATCAGCCCCAGCATTTT.

The chain is built from TRBV6-8 and TRBJ1-6; 8 bases are shared with TRBD1. Germline lookup yields CDR1 MNHGY and CDR2 SAAAGT. V trimming: 6 bases; J trimming: 8 bases; junction bases outside the gene matches: 6. There are 14 residues in the CDR3. DNA for the CDR3: TGTGCCAGCAGCCGCCAGGGGGCTGATTCACCCCTCCACTTT. It translates to CASSRQGADSPLHF.

V and J are TRBV30 and TRBJ2-7; 12 nucleotides agree with TRBD2. After removal of 0 bases from V and 5 bases from J, the junction contained 14 bases not matched to a gene. Germline CDR1 GTSNPN, CDR2 SVGIG (reference sequence). The CDR3 has 18 residues. In DNA form, the CDR3 reads TGTGCCTGGAGTGTATCACGGCTAGCGGGGGGGTATCGGCACGAGCAGTACTTC. Protein product: CAWSVSRLAGGYRHEQYF.